Listed here are 29 T cell receptor beta chains from one sample, sequenced in a study of blood T cells in healthy people across ages. Then a second PCR, running about 6 to 12 cycles, was carried out with a sample-barcoded 5' primer and a J-beta primer mix. TCRdb re-derived calls from the 5' RACE reads in MiXCR, one entry per CDR3 protein. The data hold over 700,000 distinct CDR3 sequences, with approximately 25% observed a single time. These same records also appear under a second study, on T cells of mothers and their children.

Sample: blood. All receptors derive from a boy younger than 18 in good health.

This clonotype was seen a handful of times. The chain combines TRBV12-3 or TRBV12-4 with TRBJ2-5; 14 bases are shared with TRBD2. The CDR3 consists of 17 residues. V shed 5 bases, J shed 3 bases, and the junction held 8 bases outside the gene matches. CDR3 loop: CASSPQPGLAGEETQYF. The CDR3 nucleotides read TGTGCCAGCAGTCCGCAGCCGGGACTAGCGGGAGAAGAGACCCAGTACTTC.

This clonotype has a handful of counts. This chain connects TRBV7-2 to TRBJ2-5; TRBD1 matches at 9 bases. V was pared by 1 base and J by 9 bases, with 9 bases of the junction left unmatched. Germline CDR1 SGHTA, CDR2 FQGNSA. This CDR3 is built from 15 residues. CDR3 sequence reads: CASSLDRGTGMSQYF. CDR3 sequence (DNA): TGTGCCAGCAGCTTAGATAGGGGGACAGGGATGTCCCAGTACTTC.

This clonotype was observed a few times. At one end, the junction sequence differs from germline, possibly due to a read error. This chain joins TRBV14 and TRBJ2-5, with 7 bases identical to TRBD2. The DNA end favors TRBJ2-1, so the J call may be wrong. Germline lookup yields CDR1 SGHDN and CDR2 FVKESK. CDR3 length equals 14 residues. DNA of the CDR3: TGTGCTAGCAGCGGCCGGGACTACTACAATGAGCAGTTCTTC. Protein: CASSGRDYYNEQFF.

This clonotype was recorded a few times. V is TRBV4-2 and J is TRBJ2-3; D is uncertain. Between the trimmed V and J ends, which lost 4 bases and 4 bases, there was a span of 12 bases. Per the germline V gene, CDR1 is LGHNA and CDR2 is YNFKEQ. The CDR3 has 14 amino acids. CDR3 protein: CASSPPAESDTQYF. CDR3 DNA: TGTGCCAGCAGCCCGCCAGCTGAGTCAGATACGCAGTATTTT.

The chain joins TRBV29-1 to TRBJ1-5; 7 nucleotides match TRBD1. The CDR3 is 12 amino acids. Per the germline V gene, CDR1 is SQVTM and CDR2 is ANQGSEA. The V segment lost 8 bases and the J segment 7 bases; nucleotides outside the gene matches: 8. DNA of the CDR3: TGCAGCCCCCGGACAGGAGACCAGCCCCAGCATTTT. Residues: CSPRTGDQPQHF.

This clonotype was observed at least ten times. The rearrangement links TRBV27 to TRBJ2-7; perhaps TRBD2 as D (6 bases). V was cut by 3 bases and J by 3 bases, with 12 bases left in between. The length of the CDR3 is 14 residues. The germline CDR1 and CDR2 sequences are MNHEY and SMNVEV (reference sequence). The CDR3 nucleotides read TGTGCCAGCAGTTTGAGGCAGGGAGGCTACGAGCAGTACTTC. It specifies CASSLRQGGYEQYF.

For this clonotype: One junction end does not reproduce the germline sequence, and a read error may be involved. This rearrangement joins TRBV29-1 to TRBJ2-1; D is ambiguous. The germline CDR1 and CDR2 sequences are SQVTM and ANQGSEA. The CDR3 contains 13 residues. The CDR3 loop reads CSVVGSSYNEQFF. The CDR3 region has the DNA TGCAGCGTTGTAGGTAGCTCCTATAATGAGCAGTTCTTC.

The sample holds a few counts of this clonotype. The chain uses TRBV19 and TRBJ2-5; 7 bases fit TRBD2. V shed 2 bases and J 3 bases; nucleotides not matched to a gene: 9. From germline, CDR1 is LNHDA and CDR2 SQIVND (reference sequence). The CDR3 runs 16 residues. The CDR3 loop is CASSIRAMGGKETQYF. Written as DNA, the CDR3 is TGTGCCAGTAGTATACGGGCCATGGGGGGGAAAGAGACCCAGTACTTC.

There are a few counts of this clonotype. The chain combines TRBV5-1 with TRBJ2-1; possible D gene TRBD1, 5 bases. Looked up from germline, CDR1 is SGHRS and CDR2 is YFSETQ. V lost 6 bases, J lost 4 bases, and 11 bases lay in between. The CDR3 consists of 13 residues. The CDR3 coding sequence is TGCGCCAGCATGGACAACCTTTACAATGAGCAGTTCTTC. It codes for CASMDNLYNEQFF.

This clonotype was seen only a few times. This chain connects TRBV7-2 to TRBJ2-2, with TRBD1 identical over 10 bases. V was pared by 1 base and J by 6 bases, with 14 bases of the junction left unmatched. This CDR3 is built from 19 residues. CDR1 SGHTA and CDR2 FQGNSA come from the germline V gene. CDR3 DNA: TGTGCCAGCAGCTTAGACACACTCCGGGACAGGGGTCGCCCCGGGGAGCTGTTTTTT. Encoded protein: CASSLDTLRDRGRPGELFF.

In this sample, this clonotype turned up a few times. The chain has TRBV2 and TRBJ2-7; 9 bases are a match to TRBD2. Per germline, CDR1 SNHLY and CDR2 FYNNEI. The length of the CDR3 is 14 residues. V lost 9 bases to trimming and J lost 2 bases; unmatched junction nucleotides: 8. CDR3 sequence (DNA): TGTGCCAGACAAAGGCTAGCGGGAACCTACGAGCAGTACTTC. This gives the protein CARQRLAGTYEQYF. Full variable domain (rest looked up from reference TRBV2 and TRBJ2-7): EPEVTQTPSHQVTQMGQEVILRCVPISNHLYFYWYRQILGQKVEFLVSFYNNEISEKSEIFDDQFSVERPDGSNFTLKIRSTKLEDSAMYFCARQRLAGTYEQYFGPGTRLTVT.

This clonotype occurred a few times. V is TRBV18 and J is TRBJ1-4; D unresolved. Trimming left V 1 base short and J 6 bases short, with 9 bases between. From germline, CDR1 is KGHSH and CDR2 LQKENI. CDR3 length: 14 residues. Written as DNA, the CDR3 is TGTGCCAGCTCACCACAACTGAGAGATGAAAAACTGTTTTTT. Protein sequence: CASSPQLRDEKLFF.

The table lists this clonotype with a few counts. V and J are TRBV2 and TRBJ2-5; TRBD2 agrees at 11 bases. The V and J ends lost 5 bases and 3 bases, in that order; junction bases with no gene match: 14. CDR3 length equals 18 residues. Germline assignment: CDR1 SNHLY and CDR2 FYNNEI. The CDR3 protein is CASSLELGTSGPKETQYF. CDR3 DNA: TGTGCCAGCAGTCTCGAACTCGGGACTAGCGGACCAAAAGAGACCCAGTACTTC.

The rearrangement uses TRBV5-1 and TRBJ2-1; 7 nucleotides line up with TRBD1. The J call may be wrong; the DNA end is better matched by TRBJ2-7. This CDR3 spans 15 amino acids. Looked up from germline, CDR1 is SGHRS and CDR2 is YFSETQ. CDR3 bases: TGCGCCAGCAGCACTTCGGCCAGGGGGACCTACGAGCAGTACTTC. This sequence encodes CASSTSARGTYEQYF.

V gene TRBV19 combines with J gene TRBJ1-4, with a possible D match to TRBD1 (6 bases). Per germline, CDR1 LNHDA and CDR2 SQIVND (reference sequence). V was pared by 5 bases and J by 6 bases, with 13 bases between. This CDR3 spans 14 amino acids. As DNA, the CDR3 is TGTGCCAGTAGTTCGGACAGACGCGATGAAAAACTGTTTTTT. Protein sequence: CASSSDRRDEKLFF.

This clonotype was detected many times. The rearrangement links TRBV20-1 to TRBJ2-5; 8 bases are shared with TRBD1. Germline V CDR1 and CDR2: DFQATT, SNEGSKA (reference sequence). The CDR3 runs 15 residues. V dropped 0 bases and J dropped 4; count of bases not matched to a gene: 7. CDR3 nucleotide sequence: TGCAGTGCTAGAGATCGGCAGGGGGCCCCAGAGACCCAGTACTTC. This translates into CSARDRQGAPETQYF.

This clonotype was seen more than once but under ten times. The V and J genes are TRBV2 and TRBJ2-5, with D possibly matching TRBD2 (6 bases). From germline, CDR1 is SNHLY and CDR2 FYNNEI. The CDR3 runs to 15 residues. Trimming left V 5 bases short and J 1 base short, with 14 bases between. The CDR3 reads CASSRLGGGQETQYF. The CDR3 bases are TGTGCCAGCAGTCGACTAGGAGGTGGCCAAGAGACCCAGTACTTC.

This clonotype turned up a few times. This chain links TRBV14 with TRBJ2-2, with 7 nucleotides matching TRBD2. With 4 bases clipped from V and 3 bases from J, the junction kept 5 bases outside the gene matches. This CDR3 region has 15 residues. Looked up from germline, CDR1 is SGHDN and CDR2 is FVKESK. CDR3 in DNA: TGTGCCAGCAGCCTGGGGAGGGCGGACACCGGGGAGCTGTTTTTT. Its translation: CASSLGRADTGELFF.

This clonotype has only a few counts. The chain links TRBV11-2 to TRBJ1-2; perhaps TRBD1 as D (5 bases). V lost 5 bases, J lost 2 bases, and 15 bases lay in between. CDR1 SGHAT and CDR2 FQNNGV come from the germline V gene. The CDR3 contains 15 residues. The CDR3 nucleotides are TGTGCCAGCAGCCCGATCGGGCGACAGAACTATGGCTACACCTTC. This translates into CASSPIGRQNYGYTF.

The chain couples TRBV29-1 to TRBJ2-1, with D unresolved. The CDR3 sequence is 12 residues long. In germline, CDR1 is SQVTM, CDR2 ANQGSEA. Trimming removed 6 bases at V and 4 bases at J, with 10 bases between. CDR3 coding DNA: TGCAGCGTAAAAGGGCCGTACAATGAGCAGTTCTTC. This codes for CSVKGPYNEQFF.

The sample holds a few counts of this clonotype. CDR3 DNA sequence: TGTGCCAGCAGCGCGGGAACCACAGATACGCAGTATTTT. Residues: CASSAGTTDTQYF. The V call is TRBV11-3, the J call TRBJ2-3, with D possibly TRBD2 on 6 matching bases. V was trimmed by 5 bases and J by 2 bases, leaving 8 bases between them. This CDR3 comprises 13 residues. Germline lookup yields CDR1 SGHNT and CDR2 YENEEA.

This CDR3 reads CASITVRDGGSNYGYTF. The CDR3 DNA reads TGTGCCAGCATTACGGTGCGGGACGGAGGATCTAACTATGGCTACACCTTC. The chain carries TRBV6-5 and TRBJ1-2, with D possibly TRBD1 on 5 matching bases. Deletions cut 7 bases from V and 0 bases from J, with 21 bases between. This CDR3 spans 17 amino acids. The germline CDR1 and CDR2 sequences are MNHEY and SVGAGI.

This clonotype has a handful of counts. The rearrangement joins TRBV10-3 to TRBJ2-2, with D unresolved. There are 11 residues in the CDR3. Germline assignment: CDR1 ENHRY and CDR2 SYGVKD. Trimming left V 11 bases short and J 2 bases short, with 6 bases between. The CDR3 protein is CAELNTGELFF. In DNA form, the CDR3 reads TGTGCCGAACTCAACACCGGGGAGCTGTTTTTT.

J is TRBJ1-4 and V is TRBV5-1, with 10 bases fitting TRBD1. This CDR3 is built from 18 residues. V gave up 4 bases and J gave up 4 bases; unmatched junction bases: 13. CDR1 and CDR2 from the germline V gene are SGHRS and YFSETQ. Written as DNA, the CDR3 is TGCGCCAGCAGCCTCCTACCGGGACAGGGGCGATATAATGAAAAACTGTTTTTT. It encodes CASSLLPGQGRYNEKLFF.

This clonotype was observed a handful of times. The chain couples TRBV28 to TRBJ2-4, with a weak D call TRBD2 (5 bases). Germline V gene lookup returns CDR1 MDHEN and CDR2 SYDVKM. V lost 6 bases, J lost 2 bases, and 8 bases lay in between. CDR3 size: 13 residues. CDR3 residues: CASRDFPKNIQYF. In DNA, the CDR3 is TGTGCCAGCAGGGACTTCCCCAAAAACATTCAGTACTTC.

This clonotype has more than one count but fewer than ten. J is TRBJ1-2 and V is TRBV20-1; D is possibly TRBD1 (5 bases). CDR1 and CDR2 from the germline V gene are DFQATT and SNEGSKA (reference sequence). Trimming took off 1 base at V and 0 bases at J, with 9 bases between the two ends. The CDR3 has 14 amino acids. Here the CDR3 DNA reads TGCAGTGCTAGAGGGGACGGATCTAACTATGGCTACACCTTC. Translation: CSARGDGSNYGYTF.

The V and J genes are TRBV5-1 and TRBJ1-6; no clear D. Germline CDR1 is SGHRS and CDR2 is YFSETQ. Between the trimmed V and J ends, which lost 4 bases and 9 bases, there was a span of 11 bases. This CDR3 comprises 13 residues. DNA of the CDR3: TGCGCCAGCAGCGACTTCTTGGGTTCACCCCTCCACTTT. It is translated as CASSDFLGSPLHF.

This sequence joins TRBV20-1 and TRBJ2-5, with D perhaps TRBD2 (5 bases). Germline V gene data show CDR1 as DFQATT and CDR2 as SNEGSKA (reference sequence). This CDR3 is built from 16 residues. Trimming left V 0 bases short and J 1 base short, with 15 bases between. CDR3 coding DNA: TGCAGTGCTAGAGATCGGGATCCAGCGAGCCAAGAGACCCAGTACTTC. This encodes CSARDRDPASQETQYF.

J is TRBJ2-6 and V is TRBV4-3; D not resolved. The germline CDR1 and CDR2 sequences are LGHNA and YSLEER. With 3 bases removed from V and 0 bases from J, the gap between germline ends came to 15 bases. The CDR3 covers 18 residues. The CDR3 sequence: CASSQERTLFSGANVLTF. CDR3 in DNA: TGCGCCAGCAGCCAGGAAAGGACCCTCTTCTCTGGGGCCAACGTCCTGACTTTC.